The clone carrying this T cell receptor (beta chain) is a singleton in its sample. Profiled with immunoSEQ multiplex PCR; TCRdb holds only in-frame clones, not every one. The sample includes around 140,000 clones, about four fifths of them seen just once. The V segment lost 4 bases and the J segment 6 bases; nucleotides outside the gene matches: 9. The germline V gene encodes CDR1 MDHEN and CDR2 SYDVKM. The CDR3 is 15 residues long. These data originate in a study of blood T cell repertoires in COVID-19. Sequences were obtained from peripheral blood. The clonotype comes from a man aged 25 to 45 with COVID-19, enrolled during active disease. The chain recombines TRBV28 with TRBJ2-7; TRBD1 agrees at 10 bases. This chain's CDR3 is CASSSPGTGAFEQYF. In DNA, the CDR3 is TGTGCCAGCAGTTCCCCCGGGACAGGGGCCTTCGAGCAGTACTTC.